This T cell receptor beta chain was obtained from a study of blood T cell repertoires in COVID-19. About the research overall: Donors in the United States, Italy and Spain gave samples during acute or convalescent COVID-19. Sample material is recorded as cDNA or gDNA derived from T cells, B-cell-depleted T cells, or PBMCs.

In the authors' workflow: By means of reference gene primer amplification, nucleated cell counts were estimated. Sequenced by immunoSEQ multiplex PCR; TCRdb stores in-frame clones only, minus some. V and J calls and clone size are those listed in that table; D and trimming were worked out from the DNA. Here the sample spans 140,000 or so clones, about 82% being singletons. The CDR3 runs to 19 residues. The trim removed 0 bases at V and 0 bases at J, leaving 9 bases unmatched. The germline CDR1 and CDR2 sequences are WSHSY and SAAADI. The clonotype was recovered from a middle-aged man with acute or convalescent COVID-19. The chain joins TRBV10-2 to TRBJ2-4; TRBD2 agrees at 9 bases. The sample taken for sequencing was peripheral blood. CDR3: CASSESPGLAPKAKNIQYF. For the CDR3, the DNA is TGCGCCAGCAGTGAGTCGCCGGGACTAGCACCTAAAGCCAAAAACATTCAGTACTTC.